This T cell receptor (beta chain) comes out of a study of blood T cell repertoires in COVID-19. Study-wide background: Acute and convalescent COVID-19 specimens originated in the United States, Italy and Spain.

The CDR3 has 15 amino acids. The J segment lost 5 bases and the V segment lost 6 bases, leaving 12 bases of the junction unmatched. Germline CDR1 KGHSH, CDR2 LQKENI. The authors' processing: Amplified reference gene primers provided the basis for estimating nucleated cell counts. The data were produced by immunoSEQ multiplex PCR, yet TCRdb's version contains in-frame clones alone and is incomplete. V and J calls and clone size are given by that table; D and trimming were obtained from the DNA. In the table there are 150,000 to 200,000 clones, 85% to 90% of which are singletons. The sequence came from a man aged 45-65 years with acute or convalescent COVID-19. Sequenced: peripheral blood. This chain connects TRBV18 to TRBJ1-2; 7 bases fit TRBD1. As DNA, the CDR3 is TGTGCCAGCTCCCCTCCGGGACAGCGAAATTATGGCTACACCTTC. Translation gives CASSPPGQRNYGYTF.